The TCR beta chain under discussion was sequenced for a study of T cell changes during pregnancy in multiple sclerosis. Assay: immunoSEQ multiplex PCR; the TCRdb copy retains only in-frame clones and omits some. The table shows about 20,000 clones, with roughly 90% occurring only once. This receptor was obtained from a female donor in good health, enrolled as a control in a pregnancy study. This sample comprised CD8+ T cells from peripheral blood mononuclear cells, obtained in the third trimester of pregnancy.

The CDR3 spells CAWSVSGDTEAFF. The CDR3 region has the DNA TGTGCCTGGAGTGTATCCGGAGACACTGAAGCTTTCTTT. The V call is TRBV30, the J call TRBJ1-1; D unresolved. The V gene's germline CDR1 is GTSNPN and CDR2 SVGIG (reference sequence). V lost 0 bases to trimming and J lost 3 bases, with 8 bases between them. The CDR3 sequence is 13 residues long.